This T cell receptor (beta chain) was documented in a study of CD8+CD57+ T cells in acquired aplastic anemia. Study outcomes and limitations: CD8+ Simpson's diversity showed no significant patient-control difference.

Sequencing involved patients with CD8+CD57+ cell expansion previously shown by flow cytometry. The study sampled blood from patients who had received no therapy. The CDR3 consists of 14 residues. Trimming cost V 0 bases and J 1 base, with 5 bases left between them. Germline loops: CDR1 SGHTA, CDR2 FQGTGA. Template material for TCR beta VDJ and CDR3 profiling consisted of genomic DNA. Via MiXCR, TCRdb re-called the reads, giving one row per CDR3 protein. This table has about 470,000 distinct CDR3 sequences, 25% to 40% appearing once. This clonotype was seen a handful of times. The antigen remains undetermined.

The chain joins TRBV7-3 to TRBJ2-3; D ambiguous. The sequence was collected from a human donor with aplastic anemia. The specimen was sorted CD4+, CD8+, or CD8+CD57+ T cells (not recorded which) from PBMCs. DNA of the CDR3: TGTGCCAGCAGCTTAACCGCCCGCACAGATACGCAGTATTTT. Its translation is CASSLTARTDTQYF.